This TCR beta chain originates from a study of T cells in Graves' hyperthyroidism and ophthalmopathy. Amplification of TCR beta CDR3 regions used RNA as the template. The HTBI primer set was used in a first-round RT-PCR of the TCR CDR3. TCRdb re-called the multiplex PCR reads through MiXCR, storing one row per CDR3 protein. Of approximately 370,000 distinct CDR3 sequences listed, about a sixth were seen once; the top ten hold roughly 35%. Extraction of PBMCs used 7.5 to 10 ml of fresh peripheral blood. At least ten counts were recorded for this clonotype. The sequencing sample was made of blood. The receptor was isolated from a woman between 25 and 40 years old with Graves' hyperthyroidism that later progressed to Graves' ophthalmopathy.

In nucleotides, the CDR3 is TGTGCCAGCAGTTTAAGTGACACGACAGATACGCAGTATTTT. It codes for CASSLSDTTDTQYF. This rearrangement joins TRBV27 to TRBJ2-3; no definite D call. The CDR3 is made up of 14 amino acids. The germline gives CDR1 MNHEY, CDR2 SMNVEV (reference sequence). V was clipped by 2 bases and J by 3 bases, with 9 bases between them.